The clone carrying this TCR beta chain is judged large. What it binds is not known. The CDR3 is 15 residues long. Germline V gives CDR1 DFQATT, CDR2 SNEGSKA (reference sequence). V lost 6 bases, J lost 7 bases, and 14 bases stayed unmatched. CD4+CD45RO+CD25- cells were isolated as memory CD4+ T cells. Each CDR3 protein is one row after TCRdb ran MiXCR on the 5' RACE reads. The sample has thousands of distinct CDR3 sequences; approximately 59% are singletons. Findings and caveats of the study: In terms of TCR gene usage, tumor memory CD4+ T cells clustered together with blood and lymph node memory CD4+ cells, as well as with lymph node naive CD4+ cells. Tumor Treg TCRs overlapped most with tumor naive CD4+ cells.

This TCR derives from a female donor with breast cancer. This chain uses TRBV20-1 with TRBJ2-1; TRBD2 agrees at 8 bases. Sequenced sample: tumor-infiltrating memory CD4+ T cells sorted from the breast tumor. Subset: memory CD4+ T cells, CD4+CD45RO+CD25-. The CDR3 nucleotides read TGCAGTGCCAGGAAAACTAGCGGAGGGTGGAATGAGCAGTTCTTC. Translated: CSARKTSGGWNEQFF.